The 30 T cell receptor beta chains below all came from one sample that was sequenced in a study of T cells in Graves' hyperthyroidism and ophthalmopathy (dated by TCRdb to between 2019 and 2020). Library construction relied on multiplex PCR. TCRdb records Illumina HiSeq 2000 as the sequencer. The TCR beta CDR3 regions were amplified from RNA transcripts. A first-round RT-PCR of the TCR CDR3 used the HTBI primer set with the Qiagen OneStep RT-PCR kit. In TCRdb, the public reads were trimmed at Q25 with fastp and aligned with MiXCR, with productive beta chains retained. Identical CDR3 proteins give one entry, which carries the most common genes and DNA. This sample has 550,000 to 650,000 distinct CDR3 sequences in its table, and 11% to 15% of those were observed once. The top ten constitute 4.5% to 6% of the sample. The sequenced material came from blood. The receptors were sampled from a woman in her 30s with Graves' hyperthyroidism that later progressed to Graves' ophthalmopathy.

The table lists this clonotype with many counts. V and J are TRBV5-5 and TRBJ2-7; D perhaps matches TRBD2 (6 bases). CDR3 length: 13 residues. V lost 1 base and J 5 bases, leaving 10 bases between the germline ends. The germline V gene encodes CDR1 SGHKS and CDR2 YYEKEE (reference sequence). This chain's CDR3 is CASSLRGIDEQYF. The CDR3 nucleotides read TGTGCCAGCAGCTTGCGCGGGATCGACGAGCAGTACTTC.

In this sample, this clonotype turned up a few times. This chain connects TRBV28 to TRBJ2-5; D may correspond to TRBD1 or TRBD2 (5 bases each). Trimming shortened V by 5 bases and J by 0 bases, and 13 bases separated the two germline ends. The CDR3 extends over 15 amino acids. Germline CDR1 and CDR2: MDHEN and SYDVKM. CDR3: CASSTPRGYQETQYF. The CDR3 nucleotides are TGTGCCAGCAGTACCCCCCGGGGCTACCAAGAGACCCAGTACTTC.

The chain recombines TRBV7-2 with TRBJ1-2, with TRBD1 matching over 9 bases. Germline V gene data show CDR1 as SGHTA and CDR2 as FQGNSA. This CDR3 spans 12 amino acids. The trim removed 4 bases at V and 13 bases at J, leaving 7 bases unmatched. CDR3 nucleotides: TGTGCCAGCAGCTCCCGGGACAGGGTAGCCACCTTC. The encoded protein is CASSSRDRVATF.

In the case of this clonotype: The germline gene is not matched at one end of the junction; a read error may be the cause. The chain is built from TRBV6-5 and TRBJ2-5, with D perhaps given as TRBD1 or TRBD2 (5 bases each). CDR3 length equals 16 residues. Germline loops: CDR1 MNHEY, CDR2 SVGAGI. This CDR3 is CASSYLRPGPQGTQYF. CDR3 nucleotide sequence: TGTGCCAGCAGTTACCTACGACCGGGACCCCAAGGGACCCAGTACTTC.

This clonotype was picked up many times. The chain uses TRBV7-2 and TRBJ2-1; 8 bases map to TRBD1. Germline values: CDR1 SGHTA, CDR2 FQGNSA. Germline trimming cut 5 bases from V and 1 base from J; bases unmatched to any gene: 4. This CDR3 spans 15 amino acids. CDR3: CASSPDRGSYNEQFF. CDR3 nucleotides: TGTGCCAGCAGCCCTGACAGGGGATCCTACAATGAGCAGTTCTTC.

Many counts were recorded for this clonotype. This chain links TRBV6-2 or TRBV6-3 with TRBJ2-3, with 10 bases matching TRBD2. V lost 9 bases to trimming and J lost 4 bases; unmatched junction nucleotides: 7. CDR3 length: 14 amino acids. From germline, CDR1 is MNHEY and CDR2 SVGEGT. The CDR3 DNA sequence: TGTGCCAGTTCTTCCGGGACTAGCGCAGATACGCAGTATTTT. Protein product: CASSSGTSADTQYF.

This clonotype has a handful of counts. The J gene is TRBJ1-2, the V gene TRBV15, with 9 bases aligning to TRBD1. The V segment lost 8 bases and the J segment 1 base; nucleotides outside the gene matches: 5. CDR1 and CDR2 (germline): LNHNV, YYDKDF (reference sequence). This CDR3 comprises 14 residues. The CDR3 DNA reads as TGTGCCACCCGACAGACAGGGGGTAACTATGGCTACACCTTC. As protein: CATRQTGGNYGYTF.

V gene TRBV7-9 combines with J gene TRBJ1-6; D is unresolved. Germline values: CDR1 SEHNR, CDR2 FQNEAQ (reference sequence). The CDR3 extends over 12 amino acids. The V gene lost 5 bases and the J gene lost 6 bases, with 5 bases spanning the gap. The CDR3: CASSPTNSPLHF. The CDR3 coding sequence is TGTGCCAGCAGCCCGACTAATTCACCCCTCCACTTT.

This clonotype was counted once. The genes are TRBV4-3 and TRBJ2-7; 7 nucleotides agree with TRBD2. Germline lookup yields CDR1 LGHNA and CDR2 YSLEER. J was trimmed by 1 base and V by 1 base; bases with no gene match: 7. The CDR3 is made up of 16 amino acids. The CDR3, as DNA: TGCGCCAGCAGCCAAGGAGTAGCGGGCCTTTCCTACGAGCAGTACTTC. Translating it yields CASSQGVAGLSYEQYF.

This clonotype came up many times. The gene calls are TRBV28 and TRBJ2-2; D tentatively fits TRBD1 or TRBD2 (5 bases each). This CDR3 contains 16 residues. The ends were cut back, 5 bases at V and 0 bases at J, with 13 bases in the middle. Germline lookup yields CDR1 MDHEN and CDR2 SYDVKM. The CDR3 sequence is CASSRWETANTGELFF. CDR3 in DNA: TGTGCCAGCAGTCGGTGGGAGACAGCGAACACCGGGGAGCTGTTTTTT. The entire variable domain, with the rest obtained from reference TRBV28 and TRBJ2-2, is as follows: DVKVTQSSRYLVKRTGEKVFLECVQDMDHENMFWYRQDPGLGLRLIYFSYDVKMKEKGDIPEGYSVSREKKERFSLILESASTNQTSMYLCASSRWETANTGELFFGEGSRLTVL.

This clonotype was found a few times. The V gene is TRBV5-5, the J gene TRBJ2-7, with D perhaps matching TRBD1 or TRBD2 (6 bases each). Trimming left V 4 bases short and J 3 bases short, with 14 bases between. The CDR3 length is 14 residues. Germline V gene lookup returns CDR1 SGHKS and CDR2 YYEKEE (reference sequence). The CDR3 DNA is TGTGCCAGCAGCACGGACGAGGGGGGCTACGAGCAGTACTTC. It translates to CASSTDEGGYEQYF.

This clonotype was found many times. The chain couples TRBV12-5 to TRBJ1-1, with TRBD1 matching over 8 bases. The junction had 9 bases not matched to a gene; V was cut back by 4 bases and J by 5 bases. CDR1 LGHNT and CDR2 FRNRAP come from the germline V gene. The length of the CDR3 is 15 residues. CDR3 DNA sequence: TGTGCTAGTGGTTCCGGGACAGGTACGGGGACTGAAGCTTTCTTT. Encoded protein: CASGSGTGTGTEAFF.

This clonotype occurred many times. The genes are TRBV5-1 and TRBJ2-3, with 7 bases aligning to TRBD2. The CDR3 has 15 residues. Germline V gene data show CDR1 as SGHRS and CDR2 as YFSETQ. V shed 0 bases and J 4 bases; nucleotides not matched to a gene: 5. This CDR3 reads CASSLDGRSPDTQYF. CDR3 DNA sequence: TGCGCCAGCAGCTTGGACGGGAGGTCCCCAGATACGCAGTATTTT.

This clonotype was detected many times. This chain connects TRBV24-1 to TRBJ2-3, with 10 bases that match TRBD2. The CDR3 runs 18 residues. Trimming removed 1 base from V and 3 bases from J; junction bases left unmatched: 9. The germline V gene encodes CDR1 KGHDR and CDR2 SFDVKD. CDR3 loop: CATSDFRSSSGSTDTQYF. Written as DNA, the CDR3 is TGTGCCACCAGTGATTTTAGGTCTTCTAGCGGGAGTACAGATACGCAGTATTTT.

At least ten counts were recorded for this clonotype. The CDR3 reads CASSPLTNTARGEAQYF. The CDR3, as DNA: TGTGCCAGCAGTCCCCTAACCAATACGGCTCGAGGGGAGGCCCAGTACTTC. J is TRBJ2-5 and V is TRBV12-3 or TRBV12-4, with a possible D match to TRBD2 (6 bases). V was clipped by 5 bases and J by 9 bases, with 28 bases between them. This CDR3 comprises 17 residues.

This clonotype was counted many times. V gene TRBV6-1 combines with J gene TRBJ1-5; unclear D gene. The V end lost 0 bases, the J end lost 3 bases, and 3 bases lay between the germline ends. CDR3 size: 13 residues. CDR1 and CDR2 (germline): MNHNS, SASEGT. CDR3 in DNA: TGTGCCAGCAGTGAAGCTGCCAATCAGCCCCAGCATTTT. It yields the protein CASSEAANQPQHF.

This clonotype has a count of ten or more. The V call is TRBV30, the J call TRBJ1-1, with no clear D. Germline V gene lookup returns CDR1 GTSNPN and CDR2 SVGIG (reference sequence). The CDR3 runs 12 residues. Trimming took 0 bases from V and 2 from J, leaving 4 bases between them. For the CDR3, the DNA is TGTGCCTGGAGTGTATTTAACACTGAAGCTTTCTTT. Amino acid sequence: CAWSVFNTEAFF.

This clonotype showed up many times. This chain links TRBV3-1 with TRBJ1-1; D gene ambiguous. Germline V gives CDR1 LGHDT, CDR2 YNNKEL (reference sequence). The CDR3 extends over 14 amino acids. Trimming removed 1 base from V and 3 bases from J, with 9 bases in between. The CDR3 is CASSQVGGDTEAFF. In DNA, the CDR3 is TGTGCCAGCAGCCAAGTTGGTGGGGACACTGAAGCTTTCTTT.

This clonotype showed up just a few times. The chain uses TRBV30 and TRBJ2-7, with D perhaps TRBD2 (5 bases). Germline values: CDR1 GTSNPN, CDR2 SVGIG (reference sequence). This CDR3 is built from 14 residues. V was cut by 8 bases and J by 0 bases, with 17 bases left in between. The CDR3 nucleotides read TGTGCCAGCACCCCCAGCGGCAGCTCCTACGAGCAGTACTTC. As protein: CASTPSGSSYEQYF.

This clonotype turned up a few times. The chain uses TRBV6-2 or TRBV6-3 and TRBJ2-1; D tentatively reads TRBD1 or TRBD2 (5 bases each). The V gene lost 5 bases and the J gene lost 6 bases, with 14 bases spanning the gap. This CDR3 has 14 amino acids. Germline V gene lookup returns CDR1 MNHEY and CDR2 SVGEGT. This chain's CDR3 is CASSAGTDINEQFF. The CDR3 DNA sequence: TGTGCCAGCAGTGCCGGGACCGACATCAATGAGCAGTTCTTC.

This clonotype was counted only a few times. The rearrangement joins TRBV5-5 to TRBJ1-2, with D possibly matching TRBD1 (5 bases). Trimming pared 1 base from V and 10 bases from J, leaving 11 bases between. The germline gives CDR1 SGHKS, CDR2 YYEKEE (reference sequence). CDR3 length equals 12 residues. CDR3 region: CASSLSGGPYTF. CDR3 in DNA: TGTGCCAGCAGCTTGAGTGGGGGTCCCTACACCTTC.

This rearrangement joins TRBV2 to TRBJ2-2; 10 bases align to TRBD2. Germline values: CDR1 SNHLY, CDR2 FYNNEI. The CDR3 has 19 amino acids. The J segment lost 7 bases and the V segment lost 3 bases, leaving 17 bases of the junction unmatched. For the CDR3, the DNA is TGTGCCAGCAGTGAGGTAGCGGGAGGACTAAGTGGTGCGATCGGGGAGCTGTTTTTT. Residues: CASSEVAGGLSGAIGELFF.

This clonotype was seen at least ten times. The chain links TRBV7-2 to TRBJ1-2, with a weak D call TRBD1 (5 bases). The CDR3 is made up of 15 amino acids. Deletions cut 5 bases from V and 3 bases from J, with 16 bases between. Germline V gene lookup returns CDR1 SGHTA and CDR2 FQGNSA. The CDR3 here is CASSPKGGTDYGYTF. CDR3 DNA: TGTGCCAGCAGCCCGAAAGGAGGGACGGACTATGGCTACACCTTC.

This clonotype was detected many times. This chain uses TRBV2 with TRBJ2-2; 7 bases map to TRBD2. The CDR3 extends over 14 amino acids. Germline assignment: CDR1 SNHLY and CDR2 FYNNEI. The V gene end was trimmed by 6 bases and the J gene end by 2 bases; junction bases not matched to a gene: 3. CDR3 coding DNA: TGTGCCAGCAGACCTAGCGGAAACACCGGGGAGCTGTTTTTT. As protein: CASRPSGNTGELFF.

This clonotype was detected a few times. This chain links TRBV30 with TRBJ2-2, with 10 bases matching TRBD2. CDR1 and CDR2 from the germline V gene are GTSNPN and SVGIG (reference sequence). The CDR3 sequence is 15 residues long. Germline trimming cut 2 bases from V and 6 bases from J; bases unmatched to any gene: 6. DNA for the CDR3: TGTGCCTGGAGTTTAGGGCTAGCGGGAGCCGGGGAGCTGTTTTTT. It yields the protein CAWSLGLAGAGELFF.

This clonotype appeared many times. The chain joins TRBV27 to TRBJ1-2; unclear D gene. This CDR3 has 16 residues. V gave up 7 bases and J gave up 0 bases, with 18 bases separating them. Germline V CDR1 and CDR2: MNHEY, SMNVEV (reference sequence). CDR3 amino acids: CASTTFFGPTNYGYTF. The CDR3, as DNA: TGTGCCAGCACAACCTTTTTCGGACCTACTAACTATGGCTACACCTTC.

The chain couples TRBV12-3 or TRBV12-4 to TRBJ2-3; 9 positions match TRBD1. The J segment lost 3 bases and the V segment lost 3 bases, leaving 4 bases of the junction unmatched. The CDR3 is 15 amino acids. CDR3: CASSFLGQGTDTQYF. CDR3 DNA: TGTGCCAGCAGTTTTTTGGGACAGGGAACAGATACGCAGTATTTT.

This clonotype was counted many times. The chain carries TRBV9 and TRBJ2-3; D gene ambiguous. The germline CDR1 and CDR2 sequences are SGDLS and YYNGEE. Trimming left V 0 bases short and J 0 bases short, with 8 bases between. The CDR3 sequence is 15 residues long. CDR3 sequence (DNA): TGTGCCAGCAGCGTAGGAGCCCTGAGCACAGATACGCAGTATTTT. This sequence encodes CASSVGALSTDTQYF.

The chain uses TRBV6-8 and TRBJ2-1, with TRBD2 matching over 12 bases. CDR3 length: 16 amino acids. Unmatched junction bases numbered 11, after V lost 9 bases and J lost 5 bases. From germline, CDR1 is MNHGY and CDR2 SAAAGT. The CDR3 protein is CASTRTLAGGHNEQFF. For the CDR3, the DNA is TGTGCCAGTACACGAACTCTAGCGGGAGGGCACAATGAGCAGTTCTTC.

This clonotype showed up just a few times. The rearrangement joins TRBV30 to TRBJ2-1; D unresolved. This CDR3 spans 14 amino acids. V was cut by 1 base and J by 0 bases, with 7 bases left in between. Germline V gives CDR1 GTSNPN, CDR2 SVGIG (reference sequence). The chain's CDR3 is CAWSGRSSYNEQFF. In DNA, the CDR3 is TGTGCCTGGAGTGGTAGGAGCTCCTACAATGAGCAGTTCTTC.